The clone carrying this T cell receptor (beta chain) turned up a few times. No antigen is known for it. Looked up from germline, CDR1 is MNHEY and CDR2 is SMNVEV (reference sequence). The CDR3 loop spans 17 amino acids. The J segment lost 9 bases and the V segment lost 5 bases, leaving 18 bases of the junction unmatched. These data are taken from a study of identical twins. Overall study findings and caveats: Weaker excess sharing between twins was seen in beta out-of-frame sequences. Cross-sectional statistical analysis was relied on for the conclusions, without the same donors being followed.

Template switching added a universal primer site, and cDNA bore unique molecular identifiers. TCRdb reanalysed the 5' RACE reads using MiXCR and keeps one entry per CDR3 protein. This table holds more than 200,000 distinct CDR3 sequences, around 10% found once. The V and J genes are TRBV27 and TRBJ2-5, with TRBD2 matching over 10 bases. The origin of this receptor is a young woman in good health. The specimen sequenced was memory (CD45RO+) T cells sorted from blood. The CDR3 sequence: CASSPYTLAGVTKAQYF. CDR3 coding DNA: TGTGCCAGCAGTCCGTATACTCTAGCGGGGGTAACAAAGGCCCAGTACTTC.